This record covers a single T cell receptor beta chain. Its antigen is not known. These data come from a study of cytomegalovirus exposure and HLA in healthy donors. Overall study results and limits: As immune exposure information, only CMV serostatus was available.

All the people who gave samples were healthy bone marrow donors. CDR1 is SGHDT, CDR2 YYEEEE, per germline. Unmatched junction bases numbered 7, after V lost 5 bases and J lost 3 bases. This CDR3 is built from 15 residues. The study ran its PCR with 60 Vbeta and 13 Jbeta primers. Generated by immunoSEQ multiplex PCR, the TCRdb table keeps only in-frame clones and is missing some. The data contain roughly 180,000 clones, 70% to 90% of them singletons. The chain carries TRBV5-6 and TRBJ1-2, with 10 bases that match TRBD1. The TCR sequence derives from a man aged 18 to 35 in good health and CMV-seropositive. The sample comprised PBMCs. CDR3 sequence reads: CASRLRQGADYGYTF. The CDR3 DNA is TGTGCCAGCAGGCTAAGACAGGGGGCAGACTATGGCTACACCTTC.